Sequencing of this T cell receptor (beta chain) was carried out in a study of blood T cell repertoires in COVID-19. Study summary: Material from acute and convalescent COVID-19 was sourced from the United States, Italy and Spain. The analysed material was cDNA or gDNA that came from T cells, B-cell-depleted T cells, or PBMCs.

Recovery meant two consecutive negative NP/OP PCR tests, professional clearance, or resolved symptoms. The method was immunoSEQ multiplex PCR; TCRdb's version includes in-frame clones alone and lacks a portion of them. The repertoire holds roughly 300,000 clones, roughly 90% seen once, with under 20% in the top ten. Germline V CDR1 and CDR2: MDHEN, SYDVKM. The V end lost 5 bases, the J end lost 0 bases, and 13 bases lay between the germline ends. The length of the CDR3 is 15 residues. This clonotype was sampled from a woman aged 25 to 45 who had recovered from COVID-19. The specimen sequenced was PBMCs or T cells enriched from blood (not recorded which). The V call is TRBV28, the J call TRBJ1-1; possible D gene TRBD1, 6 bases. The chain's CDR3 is CASSQTGSMNTEAFF. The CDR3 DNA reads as TGTGCCAGCAGTCAGACAGGCAGCATGAACACTGAAGCTTTCTTT.